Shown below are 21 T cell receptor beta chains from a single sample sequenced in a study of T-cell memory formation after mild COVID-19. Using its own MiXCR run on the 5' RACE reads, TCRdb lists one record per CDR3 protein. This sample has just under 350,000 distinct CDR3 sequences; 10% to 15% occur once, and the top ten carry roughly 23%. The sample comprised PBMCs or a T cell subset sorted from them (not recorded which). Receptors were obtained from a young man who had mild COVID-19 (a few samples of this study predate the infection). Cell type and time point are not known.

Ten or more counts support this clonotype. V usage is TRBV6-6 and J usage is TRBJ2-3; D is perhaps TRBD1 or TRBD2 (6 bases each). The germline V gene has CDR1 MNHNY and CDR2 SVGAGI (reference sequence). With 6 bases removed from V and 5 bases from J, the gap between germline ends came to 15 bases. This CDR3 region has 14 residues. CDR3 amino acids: CASSPEGGRDTQYF. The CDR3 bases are TGTGCCAGCAGCCCCGAGGGGGGTCGAGATACGCAGTATTTT.

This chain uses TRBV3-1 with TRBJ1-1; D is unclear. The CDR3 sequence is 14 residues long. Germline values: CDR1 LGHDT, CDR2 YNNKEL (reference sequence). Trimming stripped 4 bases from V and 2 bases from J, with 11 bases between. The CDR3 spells CASSRSAENTEAFF. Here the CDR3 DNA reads TGTGCCAGCAGCCGGTCTGCTGAAAACACTGAAGCTTTCTTT.

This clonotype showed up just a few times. DNA of the CDR3: TGTGCCAGCAGTCTCTCCCCCGGGGGGCAGGAAGGCTACACCTTC. Its protein product is CASSLSPGGQEGYTF. The chain links TRBV12-3 or TRBV12-4 to TRBJ1-2, with D possibly matching TRBD1 (6 bases). Trimming cost V 5 bases and J 8 bases, with 21 bases left between them. The CDR3 consists of 15 residues.

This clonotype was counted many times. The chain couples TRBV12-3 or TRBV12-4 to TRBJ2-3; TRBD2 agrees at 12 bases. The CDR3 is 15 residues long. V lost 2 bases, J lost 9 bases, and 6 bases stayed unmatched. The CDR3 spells CASSLPTSGGSTQYF. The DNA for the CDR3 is TGTGCCAGCAGTTTACCGACTAGCGGGGGTAGCACGCAGTATTTT.

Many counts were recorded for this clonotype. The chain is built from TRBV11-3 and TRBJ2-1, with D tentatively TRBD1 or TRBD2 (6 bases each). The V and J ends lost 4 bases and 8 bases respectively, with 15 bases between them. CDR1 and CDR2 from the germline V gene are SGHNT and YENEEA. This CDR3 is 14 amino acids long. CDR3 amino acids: CASSSLIGGYEQFF. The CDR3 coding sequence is TGTGCCAGCAGCTCCCTCATAGGGGGGTATGAGCAGTTCTTC. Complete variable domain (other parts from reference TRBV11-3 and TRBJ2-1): EAGVVQSPRYKIIEKKQPVAFWCNPISGHNTLYWYLQNLGQGPELLIRYENEEAVDDSQLPKDRFSAERLKGVDSTLKIQPAELGDSAVYLCASSSLIGGYEQFFGPGTRLTVL.

The CDR3 DNA is TGTGCCTGGAGTGTCCCGGGGACACCAAGGGCATATGAGCAGTTCTTC. It is translated as CAWSVPGTPRAYEQFF. The chain has TRBV30 and TRBJ2-1, with D perhaps matching TRBD1 (6 bases). V shed 0 bases and J shed 8 bases, with 20 bases lying between them. CDR1 is GTSNPN, CDR2 SVGIG, per germline (reference sequence). CDR3 length: 16 residues.

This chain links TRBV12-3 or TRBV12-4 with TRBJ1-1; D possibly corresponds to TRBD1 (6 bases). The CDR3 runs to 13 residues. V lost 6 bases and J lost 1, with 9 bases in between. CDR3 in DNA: TGTGCCAGCAGCGTGGACAGGAACACTGAAGCTTTCTTT. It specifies CASSVDRNTEAFF.

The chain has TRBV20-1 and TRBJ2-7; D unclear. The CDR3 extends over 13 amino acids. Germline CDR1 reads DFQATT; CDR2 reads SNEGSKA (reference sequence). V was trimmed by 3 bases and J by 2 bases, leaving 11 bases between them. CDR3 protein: CSARDESPYEQYF. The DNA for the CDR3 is TGCAGTGCTAGGGACGAAAGCCCCTACGAGCAGTACTTC.

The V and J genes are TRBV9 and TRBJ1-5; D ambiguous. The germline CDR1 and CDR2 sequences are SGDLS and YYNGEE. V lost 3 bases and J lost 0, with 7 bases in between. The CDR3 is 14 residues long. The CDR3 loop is CASSGLPSNQPQHF. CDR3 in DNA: TGTGCCAGCAGCGGTCTACCTAGCAATCAGCCCCAGCATTTT.

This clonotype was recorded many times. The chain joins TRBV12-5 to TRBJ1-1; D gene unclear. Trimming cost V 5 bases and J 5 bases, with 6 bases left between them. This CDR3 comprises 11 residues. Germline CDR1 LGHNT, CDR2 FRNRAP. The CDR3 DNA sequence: TGTGCTAGTGGTCCCCAGACTGAAGCTTTCTTT. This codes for CASGPQTEAFF.

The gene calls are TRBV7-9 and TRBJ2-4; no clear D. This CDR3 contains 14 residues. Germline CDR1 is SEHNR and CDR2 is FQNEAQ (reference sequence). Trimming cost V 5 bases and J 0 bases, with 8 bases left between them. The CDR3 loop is CASSGEIAKNIQYF. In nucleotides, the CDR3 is TGTGCCAGCAGCGGAGAGATAGCCAAAAACATTCAGTACTTC.

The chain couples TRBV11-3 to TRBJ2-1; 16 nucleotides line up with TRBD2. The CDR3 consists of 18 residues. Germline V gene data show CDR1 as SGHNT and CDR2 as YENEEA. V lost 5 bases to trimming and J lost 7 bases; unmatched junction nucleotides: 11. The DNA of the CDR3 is TGTGCCAGCAGCAGATCCGGGACTAGCGGGGGGGCAGAAAATGAGCAGTTCTTC. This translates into CASSRSGTSGGAENEQFF.

The CDR3 DNA reads TGCAGCGTTGAACAGGGTCCTGGCCAGCCCCAGCATTTT. Encoded protein: CSVEQGPGQPQHF. This chain uses TRBV29-1 with TRBJ1-5; D is possibly TRBD1 (5 bases). This CDR3 has 13 residues. The germline CDR1 and CDR2 sequences are SQVTM and ANQGSEA. The ends were cut back, 2 bases at V and 7 bases at J, with 12 bases in the middle.

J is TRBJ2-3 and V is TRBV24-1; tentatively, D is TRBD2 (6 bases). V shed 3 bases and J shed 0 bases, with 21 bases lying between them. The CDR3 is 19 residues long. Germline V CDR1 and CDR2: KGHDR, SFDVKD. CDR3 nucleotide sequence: TGTGCCACCAGTGATCTCCGGACTACTGATCCCTCTAGCACAGATACGCAGTATTTT. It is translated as CATSDLRTTDPSSTDTQYF.

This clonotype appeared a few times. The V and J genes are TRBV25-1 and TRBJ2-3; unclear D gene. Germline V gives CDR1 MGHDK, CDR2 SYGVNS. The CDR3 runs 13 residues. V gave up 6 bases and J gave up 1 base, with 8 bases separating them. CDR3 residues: CASRERRTDTQYF. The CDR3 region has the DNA TGTGCCAGCAGAGAGAGACGCACAGATACGCAGTATTTT.

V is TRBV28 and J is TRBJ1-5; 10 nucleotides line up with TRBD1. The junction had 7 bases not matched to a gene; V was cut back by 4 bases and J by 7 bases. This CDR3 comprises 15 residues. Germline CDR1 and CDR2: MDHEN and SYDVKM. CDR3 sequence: CASSSRQGAHQPQHF. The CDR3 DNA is TGTGCCAGCAGTTCAAGACAGGGGGCCCACCAGCCCCAGCATTTT.

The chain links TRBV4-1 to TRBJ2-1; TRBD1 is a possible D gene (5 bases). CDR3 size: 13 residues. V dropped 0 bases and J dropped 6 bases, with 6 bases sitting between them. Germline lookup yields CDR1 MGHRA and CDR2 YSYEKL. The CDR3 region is CASSQEGVNEQFF. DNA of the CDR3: TGCGCCAGCAGCCAAGAAGGGGTCAATGAGCAGTTCTTC.

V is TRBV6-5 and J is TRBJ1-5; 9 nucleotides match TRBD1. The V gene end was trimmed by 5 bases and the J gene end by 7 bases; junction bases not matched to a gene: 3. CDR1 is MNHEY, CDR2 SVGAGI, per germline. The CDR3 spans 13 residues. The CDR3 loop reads CASSRTGVQPQHF. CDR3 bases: TGTGCCAGCAGTAGGACAGGGGTACAGCCCCAGCATTTT.

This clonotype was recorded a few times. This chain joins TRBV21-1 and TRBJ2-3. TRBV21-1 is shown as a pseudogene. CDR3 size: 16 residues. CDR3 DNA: TGTGCCAGCAGCAAAGGAAAAGGGTTTTGCGCAGATACGCAGTATTTT. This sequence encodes CASSKGKGFCADTQYF.

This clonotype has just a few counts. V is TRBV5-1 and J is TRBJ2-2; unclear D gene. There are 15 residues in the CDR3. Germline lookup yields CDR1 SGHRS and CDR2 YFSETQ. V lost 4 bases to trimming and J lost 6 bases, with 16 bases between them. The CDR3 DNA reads TGCGCCAGCAGCGGCTCCGGTCGTGGGTCCGGGGAGCTGTTTTTT. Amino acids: CASSGSGRGSGELFF.

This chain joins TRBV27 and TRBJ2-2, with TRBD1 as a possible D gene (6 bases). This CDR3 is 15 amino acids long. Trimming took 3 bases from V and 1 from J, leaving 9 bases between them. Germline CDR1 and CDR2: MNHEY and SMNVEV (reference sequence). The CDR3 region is CASSLTDRNTGELFF. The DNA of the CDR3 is TGTGCCAGCAGTTTGACGGACAGGAACACCGGGGAGCTGTTTTTT.